A few counts support the clone carrying this T cell receptor (beta chain). Its antigen remains unidentified. This record belongs to a study of response to subunit inactivated influenza vaccine. Whole-study findings and limits: Authors suggested few new T cells are recruited by each seasonal influenza vaccination.

Unmatched junction bases numbered 7, after V lost 3 bases and J lost 0 bases. Germline V gene data show CDR1 as DFQATT and CDR2 as SNEGSKA (reference sequence). The CDR3 is made up of 16 amino acids. TCRdb re-called the RT-PCR reads through MiXCR, storing one row per CDR3 protein. Of under 850,000 distinct CDR3 sequences listed, roughly 20% are singletons. V usage is TRBV20-1 and J usage is TRBJ2-4; 8 bases line up with TRBD2. The TCR originated in a man in his forties or fifties who received an inactivated influenza vaccine. The sample consisted of PBMCs from blood, taken about 5 days after vaccination. CDR3 protein: CSAREPGGAAKNIQYF. Written as DNA, the CDR3 is TGCAGTGCTAGGGAGCCGGGAGGGGCAGCCAAAAACATTCAGTACTTC.